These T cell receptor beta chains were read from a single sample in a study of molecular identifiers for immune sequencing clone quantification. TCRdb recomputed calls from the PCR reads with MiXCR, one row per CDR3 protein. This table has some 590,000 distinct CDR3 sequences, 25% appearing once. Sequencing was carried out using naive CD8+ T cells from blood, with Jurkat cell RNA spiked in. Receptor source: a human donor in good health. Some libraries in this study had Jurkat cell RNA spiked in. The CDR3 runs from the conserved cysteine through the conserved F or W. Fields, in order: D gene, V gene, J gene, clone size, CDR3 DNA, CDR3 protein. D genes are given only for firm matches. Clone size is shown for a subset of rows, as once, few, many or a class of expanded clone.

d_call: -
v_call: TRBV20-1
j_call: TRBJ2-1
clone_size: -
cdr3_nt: TGCAGTGCTCCTAACAGCGGGCCCAGGACATCCTACAATGAGCAGTTCTTC
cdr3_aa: CSAPNSGPRTSYNEQFF

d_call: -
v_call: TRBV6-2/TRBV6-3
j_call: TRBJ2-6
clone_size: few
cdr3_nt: TGTGCCAGCAGTTACACGCAGATCTCTGGGGCCAACGTCCTGACTTTC
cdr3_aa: CASSYTQISGANVLTF

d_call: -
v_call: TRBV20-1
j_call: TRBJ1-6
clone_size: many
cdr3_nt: TGCAGTGCTAGAGATCGTACCTCCACCTATAATTCACCCCTCCACTTT
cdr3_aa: CSARDRTSTYNSPLHF

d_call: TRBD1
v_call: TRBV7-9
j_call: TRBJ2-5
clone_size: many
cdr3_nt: TGTGCCAGCAGCCGAGGACAGGGACAAGAGACCCAGTACTTC
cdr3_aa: CASSRGQGQETQYF

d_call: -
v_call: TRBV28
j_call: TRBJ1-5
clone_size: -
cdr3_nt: TGTGCCAGCGTCGTCGCAGATAATCAGCCCCAGCATTTT
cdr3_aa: CASVVADNQPQHF

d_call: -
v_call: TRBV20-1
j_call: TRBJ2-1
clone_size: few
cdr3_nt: TGCAGTGCTAGGTCAGAGAATGAGCAGTTCTTC
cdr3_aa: CSARSENEQFF

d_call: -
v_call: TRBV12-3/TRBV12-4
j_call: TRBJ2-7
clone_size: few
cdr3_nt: TGTGCCAGCAGTTTAGGTACAACCCCCTACGAGCAGTACTTC
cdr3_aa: CASSLGTTPYEQYF

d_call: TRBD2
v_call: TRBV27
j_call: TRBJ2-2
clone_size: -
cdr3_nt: TGTGCCAGCAGTTTTAGCGGGAGTATTAACGGGGAGCTGTTTTTT
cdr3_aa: CASSFSGSINGELFF

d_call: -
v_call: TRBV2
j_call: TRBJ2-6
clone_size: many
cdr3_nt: TGTGCCACTTTGACGGTTCCTGACTCTGGGGCCAACGTCCTGACTTTC
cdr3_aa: CATLTVPDSGANVLTF

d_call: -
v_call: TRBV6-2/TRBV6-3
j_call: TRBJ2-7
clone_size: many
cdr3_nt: TGTGCCAGCAGTTGGGACCCTCCCGAGCAGTACTTC
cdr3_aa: CASSWDPPEQYF

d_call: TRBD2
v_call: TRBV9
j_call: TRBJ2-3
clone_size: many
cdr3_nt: TGTGCCAGCAGCCCAGGGACTAGCGCCACAGATACGCAGTATTTT
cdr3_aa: CASSPGTSATDTQYF

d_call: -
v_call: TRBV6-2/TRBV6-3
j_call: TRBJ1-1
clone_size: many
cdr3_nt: TGTGCCAGCAGTTCCCAACGGGGTACGACTGAAGCTTTCTTT
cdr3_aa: CASSSQRGTTEAFF

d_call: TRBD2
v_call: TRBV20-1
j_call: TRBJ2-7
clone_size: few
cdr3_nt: TGCAGTGCTAGGGACCCGAGCGGGGTATACGAGCAGTACTTC
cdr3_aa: CSARDPSGVYEQYF

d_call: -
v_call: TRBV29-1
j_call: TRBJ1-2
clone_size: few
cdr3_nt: TGCAGCGCCGAGGTTATTGACGGGGGACGGGCAAATGGCTACACCTTC
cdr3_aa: CSAEVIDGGRANGYTF

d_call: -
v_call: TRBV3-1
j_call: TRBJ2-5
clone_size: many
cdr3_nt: TGTGCCAGCAGCGTACAGGAGAATCAAGAGACCCAGTACTTC
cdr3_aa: CASSVQENQETQYF

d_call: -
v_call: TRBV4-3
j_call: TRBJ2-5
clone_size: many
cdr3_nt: TGCGCCAGCAGCCAAGATCACGGGGACCAAGAGACCCAGTACTTC
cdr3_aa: CASSQDHGDQETQYF

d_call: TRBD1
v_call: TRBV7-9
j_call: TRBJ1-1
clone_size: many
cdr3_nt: TGTGCCAGCAGCTCCACGGACAGGGAGAACACTGAAGCTTTCTTT
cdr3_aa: CASSSTDRENTEAFF

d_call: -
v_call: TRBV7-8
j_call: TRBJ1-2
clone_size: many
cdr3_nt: TGTGCCAGCAGCCCCTCCGGACAGTTCTATGGCTACACCTTC
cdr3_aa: CASSPSGQFYGYTF

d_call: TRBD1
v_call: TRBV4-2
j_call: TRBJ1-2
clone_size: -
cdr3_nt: TGTGCCAGCAGCCAACCCTGGACAGGGGGATTGGGCTACACCTTC
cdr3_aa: CASSQPWTGGLGYTF

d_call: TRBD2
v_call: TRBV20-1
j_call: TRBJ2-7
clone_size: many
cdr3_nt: TGCAGTGCTAGAGATCGTAGCGGGGAGCCCTACGAGCAGTACTTC
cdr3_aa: CSARDRSGEPYEQYF

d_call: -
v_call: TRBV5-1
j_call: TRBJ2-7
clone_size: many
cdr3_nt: TGCGCCAGCAGCTTCAACAAGGACAGTCAATCCTACGAGCAGTACTTC
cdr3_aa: CASSFNKDSQSYEQYF

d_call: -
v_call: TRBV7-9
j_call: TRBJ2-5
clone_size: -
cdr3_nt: TGTGCCAGCAGCTTAGAGTCAGGGTACGAGACCCAGTACTTC
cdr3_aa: CASSLESGYETQYF

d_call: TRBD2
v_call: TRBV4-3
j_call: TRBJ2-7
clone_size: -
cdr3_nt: TGCGCCAGCAGCTGGTCACTAGCGGGGGGCTCCTACGAGCAGTACTTC
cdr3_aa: CASSWSLAGGSYEQYF

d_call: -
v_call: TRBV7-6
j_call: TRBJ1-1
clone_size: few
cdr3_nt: TGTGCCAGCAGCTTTGGGCAGTGGAACACTGAAGCTTTCTTT
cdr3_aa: CASSFGQWNTEAFF

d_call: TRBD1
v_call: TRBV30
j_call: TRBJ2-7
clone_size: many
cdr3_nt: TGTGCCGGATGGACAGGGGCCTACGAGCAGTACTTC
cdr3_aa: CAGWTGAYEQYF

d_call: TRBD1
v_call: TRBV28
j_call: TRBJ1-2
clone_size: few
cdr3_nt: TGTGCCAGCAGTTTACCCCTCTCCGGGACAGAAAATAACTATGGCTACACCTTC
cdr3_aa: CASSLPLSGTENNYGYTF

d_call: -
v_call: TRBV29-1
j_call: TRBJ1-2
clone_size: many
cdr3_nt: TGCAGCGTTGTACACAACTATGGCTACACCTTC
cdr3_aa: CSVVHNYGYTF

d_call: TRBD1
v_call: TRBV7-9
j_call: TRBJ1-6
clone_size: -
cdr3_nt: TGTGCCAGCGGCCCGGCGACAGGGCCCTATTCACCCCTCCACTTT
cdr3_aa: CASGPATGPYSPLHF

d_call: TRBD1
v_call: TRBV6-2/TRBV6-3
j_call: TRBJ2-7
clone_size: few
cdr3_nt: TGTGCCAGCAGTTACTCATGGGACAGGGCCTACGAGCAGTACTTC
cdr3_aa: CASSYSWDRAYEQYF